This TCR beta chain was captured by sequencing in a study of shared clonotypes between healthy human individuals. Some clones are missing from TCRdb's copy, which holds only in-frame ones; the method was immunoSEQ multiplex PCR. The sample has 400,000 to 600,000 clones, 75% to 80% seen once. The CDR3 length is 15 residues. CDR1 and CDR2 (germline): MNHNS, SASEGT. The germline V and J ends were trimmed by 2 bases and 2 bases, with 10 bases remaining between them. The chain is built from TRBV6-1 and TRBJ1-5; TRBD1 might be the D (6 bases). Sequenced material: PBMCs. This TCR came from a woman between 40 and 50 years old in good health. Some clones in this sample may be carry-over from other donors' samples. CDR3 loop: CASSENRVGNQPQHF. CDR3 DNA: TGTGCCAGCAGTGAAAACAGGGTTGGCAATCAGCCCCAGCATTTT.